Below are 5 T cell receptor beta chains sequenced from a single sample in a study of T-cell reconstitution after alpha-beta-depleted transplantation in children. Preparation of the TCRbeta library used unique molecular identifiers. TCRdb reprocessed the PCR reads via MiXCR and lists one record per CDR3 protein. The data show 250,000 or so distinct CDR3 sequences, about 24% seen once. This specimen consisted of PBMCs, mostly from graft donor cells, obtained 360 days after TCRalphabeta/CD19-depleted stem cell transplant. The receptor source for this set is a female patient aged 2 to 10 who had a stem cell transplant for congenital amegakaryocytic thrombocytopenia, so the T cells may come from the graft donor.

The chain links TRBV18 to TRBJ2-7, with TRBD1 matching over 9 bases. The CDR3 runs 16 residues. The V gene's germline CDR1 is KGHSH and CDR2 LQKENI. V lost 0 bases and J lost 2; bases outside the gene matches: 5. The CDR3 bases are TGTGCCAGCTCACCACCCACCGGGACAGGGACCTACGAGCAGTACTTC. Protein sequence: CASSPPTGTGTYEQYF. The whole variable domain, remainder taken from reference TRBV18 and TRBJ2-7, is NAGVMQNPRHLVRRRGQEARLRCSPMKGHSHVYWYRQLPEEGLKFMVYLQKENIIDESGMPKERFSAEFPKEGPSILRIQQVVRGDSAAYFCASSPPTGTGTYEQYFGPGTRLTVT.

The CDR3 spells CASSPLLTGTEAFF. In nucleotides, the CDR3 is TGTGCCAGCAGCCCACTGCTGACTGGCACTGAAGCTTTCTTT. This rearrangement joins TRBV3-1 to TRBJ1-1; no reliable D call. The CDR3 totals 14 residues. V was cut by 4 bases and J by 4 bases, with 13 bases left in between. Looked up from germline, CDR1 is LGHDT and CDR2 is YNNKEL (reference sequence).

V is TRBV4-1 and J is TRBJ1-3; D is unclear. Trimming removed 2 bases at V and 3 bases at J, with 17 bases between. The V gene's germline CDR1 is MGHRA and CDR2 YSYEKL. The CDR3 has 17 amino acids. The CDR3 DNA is TGCGCCAGCAGCCAACCCTTAAGGCTTGGTAGTGGAAACACCATATATTTT. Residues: CASSQPLRLGSGNTIYF.

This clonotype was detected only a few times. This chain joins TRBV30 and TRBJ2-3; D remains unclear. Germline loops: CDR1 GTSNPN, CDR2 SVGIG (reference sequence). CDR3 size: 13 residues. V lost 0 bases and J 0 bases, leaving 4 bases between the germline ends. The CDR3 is CAWSVDSTDTQYF. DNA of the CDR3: TGTGCCTGGAGTGTAGATAGCACAGATACGCAGTATTTT.

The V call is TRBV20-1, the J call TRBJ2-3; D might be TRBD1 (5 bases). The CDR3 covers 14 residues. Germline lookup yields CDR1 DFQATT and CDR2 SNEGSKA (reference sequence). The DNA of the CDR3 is TGCAGCGTACTTGTACCCAGGGGCACAGATACGCAGTATTTT. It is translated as CSVLVPRGTDTQYF.